The 13 T cell receptor beta chains below all came from one sample that was sequenced in a study of response to subunit inactivated influenza vaccine. MiXCR, run by TCRdb on the RT-PCR reads, gives a single entry per CDR3 protein. The sample holds approximately 160,000 distinct CDR3 sequences; 9.5% to 12% are singletons and the top ten take about a third. The sequences come from CD8+ T cells sorted from PBMCs, collected about 23 months after vaccination. These TCRs come from a man aged 50 to 69 who received an inactivated influenza vaccine.

The J gene is TRBJ2-1, the V gene TRBV14; 8 nucleotides agree with TRBD1. The CDR3 length is 13 residues. V trimming: 1 base; J trimming: 8 bases; junction bases outside the gene matches: 1. CDR1 is SGHDN, CDR2 FVKESK, per germline. Here the CDR3 reads CASSQGTGYEQFF. The CDR3 DNA sequence: TGTGCCAGCAGCCAAGGGACAGGGTATGAGCAGTTCTTC.

This chain connects TRBV5-8 to TRBJ2-7; TRBD2 aligns across 7 bases. V shed 2 bases, J shed 4 bases, and the junction held 6 bases outside the gene matches. The CDR3 spans 14 residues. From germline, CDR1 is SGHTS and CDR2 YDEGEE. CDR3 coding DNA: TGTGCCAGCAGCTTTCGGGGGAGGGCGTACGAGCAGTACTTC. It is translated as CASSFRGRAYEQYF.

The chain carries TRBV29-1 and TRBJ2-1, with 12 nucleotides matching TRBD2. Germline V gene data show CDR1 as SQVTM and CDR2 as ANQGSEA. Trimming took 7 bases from V and 5 from J; bases not matched to a gene: 3. CDR3 length: 13 residues. The CDR3 loop reads CSARLAGDNEQFF. As DNA, the CDR3 is TGCAGCGCTAGACTAGCGGGAGACAATGAGCAGTTCTTC.

This clonotype has a count of ten or more. The V gene is TRBV27, the J gene TRBJ2-7; D remains ambiguous. Germline V CDR1 and CDR2: MNHEY, SMNVEV (reference sequence). V lost 6 bases and J 3 bases, leaving 6 bases between the germline ends. This CDR3 contains 11 residues. The CDR3 loop is CASSPNYEQYF. The CDR3 DNA follows: TGTGCCAGCAGCCCTAACTACGAGCAGTACTTC.

This clonotype has at least ten counts. The chain is built from TRBV20-1 and TRBJ2-3; 13 nucleotides line up with TRBD2. Germline V lookup: CDR1 DFQATT, CDR2 SNEGSKA (reference sequence). The V and J ends lost 5 bases and 4 bases, in that order; junction bases with no gene match: 6. The CDR3 covers 15 residues. This chain's CDR3 is CSARWTSGGPDTQYF. The CDR3 DNA is TGCAGTGCTCGCTGGACTAGCGGGGGTCCAGATACGCAGTATTTT.

A few counts support this clonotype. This chain joins TRBV20-1 and TRBJ2-7; D is uncertain. Germline CDR1 reads DFQATT; CDR2 reads SNEGSKA (reference sequence). There are 11 residues in the CDR3. Trimming took off 3 bases at V and 5 bases at J, with 8 bases between the two ends. The CDR3 region is CSARGLNEQYF. In DNA, the CDR3 is TGCAGTGCTAGGGGTCTTAACGAGCAGTACTTC.

The chain is built from TRBV6-6 and TRBJ1-4; no reliable D call. The germline gives CDR1 MNHNY, CDR2 SVGAGI (reference sequence). This CDR3 has 13 residues. The V end lost 4 bases, the J end lost 5 bases, and 8 bases lay between the germline ends. The CDR3: CASSFPANEKLFF. The CDR3 bases are TGTGCCAGCAGTTTCCCGGCGAATGAAAAACTGTTTTTT.

The rearrangement joins TRBV7-9 to TRBJ2-1; D is perhaps TRBD1 or TRBD2 (5 bases each). The CDR3 is 14 residues long. Germline CDR1 SEHNR, CDR2 FQNEAQ (reference sequence). V dropped 5 bases and J dropped 8 bases, with 16 bases sitting between them. In DNA, the CDR3 is TGTGCCAGCAGCCCCGAGGGGCAGCGGCATGAGCAGTTCTTC. Protein sequence: CASSPEGQRHEQFF.

The rearrangement links TRBV27 to TRBJ1-5; maybe TRBD1 (5 bases). Germline CDR1 reads MNHEY; CDR2 reads SMNVEV (reference sequence). This CDR3 is 13 amino acids long. V lost 5 bases to trimming and J lost 9 bases, with 14 bases between them. The CDR3 protein is CASSTNSGRPQHF. The DNA for the CDR3 is TGTGCCAGCAGTACCAATTCAGGGCGGCCCCAGCATTTT.

This chain connects TRBV4-1 to TRBJ2-7; D gene ambiguous. This CDR3 is built from 14 residues. Germline V CDR1 and CDR2: MGHRA, YSYEKL. Trimming cost V 1 base and J 1 base, with 8 bases left between them. CDR3 residues: CASSQVRGSYEQYF. CDR3 nucleotide sequence: TGCGCCAGCAGCCAAGTTCGTGGGTCCTACGAGCAGTACTTC.

The chain has TRBV20-1 and TRBJ2-7, with D uncertain. The CDR3 length is 15 residues. Trimming shortened V by 0 bases and J by 1 base, and 13 bases separated the two germline ends. Germline CDR1 and CDR2: DFQATT and SNEGSKA (reference sequence). The CDR3 nucleotides read TGCAGTGCTAGAGATCGGCAGGCCTTATCCTACGAGCAGTACTTC. Residues: CSARDRQALSYEQYF.

The sample holds a few counts of this clonotype. V is TRBV12-3 or TRBV12-4 and J is TRBJ2-1; 13 positions agree with TRBD2. This CDR3 region has 15 residues. The ends lost 7 bases at V and 9 bases at J; junction bases unmatched: 9. The CDR3 DNA is TGTGCCAGCACCGGGACTAGCGGGGTGGGTGGTGAGCAGTTCTTC. Its translation: CASTGTSGVGGEQFF.

The chain joins TRBV5-1 to TRBJ2-1; D is unclear. Trimming left V 3 bases short and J 1 base short, with 17 bases between. Germline V gene lookup returns CDR1 SGHRS and CDR2 YFSETQ. The CDR3 sequence is 17 residues long. CDR3 in amino acids: CASSYNSWGESYNEQFF. As DNA, the CDR3 is TGCGCCAGCAGCTACAATAGCTGGGGTGAGTCCTACAATGAGCAGTTCTTC.